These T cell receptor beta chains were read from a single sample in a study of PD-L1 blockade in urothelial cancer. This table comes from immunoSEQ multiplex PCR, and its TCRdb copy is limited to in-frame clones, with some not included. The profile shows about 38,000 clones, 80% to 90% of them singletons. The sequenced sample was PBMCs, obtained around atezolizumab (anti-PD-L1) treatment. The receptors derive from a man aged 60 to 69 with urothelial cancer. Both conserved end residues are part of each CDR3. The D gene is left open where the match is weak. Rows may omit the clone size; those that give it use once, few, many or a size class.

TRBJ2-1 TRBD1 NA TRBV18 CASSIQQGKEQFF TGTGCCAGCTCAATACAACAGGGGAAGGAGCAGTTCTTC
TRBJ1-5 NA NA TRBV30 CAWSVPGGGNQPQHF TGTGCCTGGAGTGTACCGGGGGGTGGCAATCAGCCCCAGCATTTT
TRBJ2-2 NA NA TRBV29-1 CSVRTLVGELFF TGCAGCGTTAGGACACTCGTCGGGGAGCTGTTTTTT
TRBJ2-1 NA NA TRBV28 CASSPDGVGTPNDEQFF TGTGCCAGCAGCCCAGACGGCGTCGGGACACCCAACGATGAGCAGTTCTTC
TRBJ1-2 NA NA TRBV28 CASSLLYGTQNYGYTF TGTGCCAGCAGTTTACTATACGGGACTCAGAACTATGGCTACACCTTC
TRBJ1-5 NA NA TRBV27 CASSPTVRNQPQHF TGTGCCAGCAGCCCCACGGTACGGAATCAGCCCCAGCATTTT
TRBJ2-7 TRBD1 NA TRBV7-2 CASSPQGDSYEQYF TGTGCCAGCAGCCCCCAGGGGGATTCCTACGAGCAGTACTTC
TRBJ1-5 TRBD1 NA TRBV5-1 CASSLGQGDQPQHF TGCGCCAGCAGCCTCGGACAGGGCGATCAGCCCCAGCATTTT
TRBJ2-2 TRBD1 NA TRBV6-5 CASSYRQGAAGELFF TGTGCCAGCAGTTATCGACAGGGGGCGGCCGGGGAGCTGTTTTTT
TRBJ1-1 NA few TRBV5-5 CASSRGNTEAFF TGTGCCAGCAGCCGGGGGAACACTGAAGCTTTCTTT
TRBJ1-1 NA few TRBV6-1 CASKLGGNTEAFF TGTGCCAGCAAGCTTGGTGGGAACACTGAAGCTTTCTTT
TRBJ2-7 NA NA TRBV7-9 CASSPGTSYEQYF TGTGCCAGCAGTCCCGGGACATCCTACGAGCAGTACTTC
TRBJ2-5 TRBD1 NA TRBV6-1 CASSVATGETQYF TGTGCCAGCAGTGTAGCGACAGGGGAGACCCAGTACTTC
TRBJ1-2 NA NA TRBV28 CATRIAAYGYTF TGTGCCACCAGAATCGCGGCATATGGCTACACCTTC
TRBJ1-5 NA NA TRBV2 CASRDSDQPQHF TGTGCCAGCAGAGACAGCGATCAGCCCCAGCATTTT
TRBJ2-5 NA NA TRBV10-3 CAISAAGETQYF TGTGCCATCAGTGCGGCGGGGGAGACCCAGTACTTC
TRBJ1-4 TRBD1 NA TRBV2 CASSVGTVGTNEKLFF TGTGCCAGCAGTGTCGGGACAGTGGGCACTAATGAAAAACTGTTTTTT
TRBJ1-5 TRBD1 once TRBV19 CASSTTDRARQPQHF TGTGCCAGTAGTACCACGGACAGGGCGAGGCAGCCCCAGCATTTT